Below, 2 T cell receptor beta chains from the same sample are listed, as sequenced in a study of T cells in Graves' hyperthyroidism and ophthalmopathy. Amplified regions were TCR beta CDR3 sequences from RNA transcripts. An initial round of RT-PCR targeting the TCR CDR3 relied on the HTBI primer set. MiXCR, run by TCRdb on the multiplex PCR reads, gives a single entry per CDR3 protein. Among over 500,000 distinct CDR3 sequences, roughly 15% were seen once, and the ten largest hold about 16%. The sample taken for sequencing was blood. All receptors derive from a woman under 30 with Graves' ophthalmopathy.

This clonotype was observed many times. The V call is TRBV20-1, the J call TRBJ2-7; D assignment may be TRBD1 or TRBD2 (5 bases each). From germline, CDR1 is DFQATT and CDR2 SNEGSKA (reference sequence). The CDR3 sequence is 13 residues long. The ends were cut back, 5 bases at V and 8 bases at J, with 19 bases in the middle. CDR3 DNA: TGCAGTGCTTGGGACGGAACAGCGTCAAAGCAGTACTTC. Amino acids: CSAWDGTASKQYF.

Comments on this clonotype: This could be a read error, since a much larger clone is one nucleotide away. The rearrangement links TRBV6-2 or TRBV6-3 to TRBJ2-1; possibly TRBD1 for D (6 bases). The CDR3 runs 15 residues. The V end lost 10 bases, the J end lost 3 bases, and 19 bases lay between the germline ends. CDR1 MNHEY and CDR2 SVGEGT come from the germline V gene. CDR3 amino acids: CANQIDRTYYNEQFF. As DNA, the CDR3 is TGTGCCAACCAAATCGACAGGACGTACTACAATGAGCAGTTCTTC.